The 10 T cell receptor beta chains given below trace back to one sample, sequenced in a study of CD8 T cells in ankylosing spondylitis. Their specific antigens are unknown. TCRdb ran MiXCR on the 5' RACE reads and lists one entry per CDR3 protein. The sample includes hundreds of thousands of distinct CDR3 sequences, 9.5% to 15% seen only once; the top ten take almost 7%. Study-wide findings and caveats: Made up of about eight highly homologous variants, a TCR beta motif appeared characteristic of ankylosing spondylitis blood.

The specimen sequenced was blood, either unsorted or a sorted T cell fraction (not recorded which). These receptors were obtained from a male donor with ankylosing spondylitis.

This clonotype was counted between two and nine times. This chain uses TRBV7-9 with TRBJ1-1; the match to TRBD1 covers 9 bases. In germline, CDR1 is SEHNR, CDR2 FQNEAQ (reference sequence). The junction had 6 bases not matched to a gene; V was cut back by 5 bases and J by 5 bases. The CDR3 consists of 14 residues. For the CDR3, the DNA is TGTGCCAGCAGCGCACAGGGGGCTGAGACTGAAGCTTTCTTT. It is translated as CASSAQGAETEAFF. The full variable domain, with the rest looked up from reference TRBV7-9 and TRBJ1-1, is DTGVSQNPRHKITKRGQNVTFRCDPISEHNRLYWYRQTLGQGPEFLTYFQNEAQLEKSRLLSDRFSAERPKGSFSTLEIQRTEQGDSAMYLCASSAQGAETEAFFGQGTRLTVV.

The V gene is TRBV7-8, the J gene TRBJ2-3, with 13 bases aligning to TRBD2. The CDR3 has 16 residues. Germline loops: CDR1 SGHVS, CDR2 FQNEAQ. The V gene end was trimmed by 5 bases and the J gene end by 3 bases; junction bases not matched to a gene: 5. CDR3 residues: CASSPLTSGRTDTQYF. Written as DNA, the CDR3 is TGTGCCAGCAGCCCCCTGACTAGCGGGAGGACAGATACGCAGTATTTT. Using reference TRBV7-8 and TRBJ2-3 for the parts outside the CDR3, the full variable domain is GAGVSQSPRYKVAKRGQDVALRCDPISGHVSLFWYQQALGQGPEFLTYFQNEAQLDKSGLPSDRFFAERPEGSVSTLKIQRTQQEDSAVYLCASSPLTSGRTDTQYFGPGTRLTVL.

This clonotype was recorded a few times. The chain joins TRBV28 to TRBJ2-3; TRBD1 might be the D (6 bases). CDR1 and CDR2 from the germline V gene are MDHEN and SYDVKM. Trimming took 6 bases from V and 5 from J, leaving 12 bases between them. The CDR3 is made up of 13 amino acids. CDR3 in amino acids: CASSHRVGDTQYF. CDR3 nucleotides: TGTGCCAGCAGCCACAGGGTTGGAGATACGCAGTATTTT.

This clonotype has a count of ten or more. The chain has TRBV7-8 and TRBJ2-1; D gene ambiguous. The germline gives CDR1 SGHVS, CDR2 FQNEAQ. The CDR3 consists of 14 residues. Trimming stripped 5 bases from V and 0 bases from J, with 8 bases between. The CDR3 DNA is TGTGCCAGCAGCCCTTCTGGCTCCTACAATGAGCAGTTCTTC. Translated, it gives CASSPSGSYNEQFF.

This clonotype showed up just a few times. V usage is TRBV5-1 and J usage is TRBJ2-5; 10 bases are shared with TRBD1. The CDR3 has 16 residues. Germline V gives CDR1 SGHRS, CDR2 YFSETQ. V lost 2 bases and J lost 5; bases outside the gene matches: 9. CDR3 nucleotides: TGCGCCAGCAGCTTATCCGGGACAGGGGCGATGGAGACCCAGTACTTC. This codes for CASSLSGTGAMETQYF.

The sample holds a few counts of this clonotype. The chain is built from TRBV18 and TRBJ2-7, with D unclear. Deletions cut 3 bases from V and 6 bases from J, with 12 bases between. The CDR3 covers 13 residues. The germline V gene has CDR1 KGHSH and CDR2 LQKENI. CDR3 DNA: TGTGCCAGCTCACCCGATCCAACGAGCGAGCAGTACGTC. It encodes CASSPDPTSEQYV.

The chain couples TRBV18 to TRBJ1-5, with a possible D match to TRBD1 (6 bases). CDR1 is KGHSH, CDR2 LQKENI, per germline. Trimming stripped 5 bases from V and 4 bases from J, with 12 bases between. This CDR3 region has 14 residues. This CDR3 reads CASSMDSLNQPQHF. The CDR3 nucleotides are TGTGCCAGCTCAATGGACAGTTTAAATCAGCCCCAGCATTTT.

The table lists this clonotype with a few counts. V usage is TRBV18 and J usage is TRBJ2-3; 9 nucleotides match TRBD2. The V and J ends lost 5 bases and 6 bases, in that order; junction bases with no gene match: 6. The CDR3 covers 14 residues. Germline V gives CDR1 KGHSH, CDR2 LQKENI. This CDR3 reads CASSLAGETDTQYF. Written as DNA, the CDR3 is TGTGCCAGCTCATTAGCGGGAGAGACCGATACGCAGTATTTT.

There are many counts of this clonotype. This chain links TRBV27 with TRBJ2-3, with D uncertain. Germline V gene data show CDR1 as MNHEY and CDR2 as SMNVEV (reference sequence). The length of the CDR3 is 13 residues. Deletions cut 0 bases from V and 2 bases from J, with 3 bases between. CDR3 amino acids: CASSLSYTDTQYF. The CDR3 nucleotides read TGTGCCAGCAGTTTATCCTACACAGATACGCAGTATTTT.

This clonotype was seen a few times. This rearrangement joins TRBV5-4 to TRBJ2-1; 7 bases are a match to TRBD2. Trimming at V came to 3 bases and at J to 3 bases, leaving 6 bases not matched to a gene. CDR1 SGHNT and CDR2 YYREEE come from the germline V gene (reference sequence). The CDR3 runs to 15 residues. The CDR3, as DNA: TGTGCCAGCAGCTCGTGGACGGGAGGCTACAATGAGCAGTTCTTC. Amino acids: CASSSWTGGYNEQFF.